The 10 T cell receptor beta chains listed next were all sequenced from one sample in a study of CD8 T cells in ankylosing spondylitis. These receptors' targets are unknown. General study findings and limits: What appeared characteristic of ankylosing spondylitis blood was a TCR beta motif of seven to nine highly homologous variants.

Via MiXCR, TCRdb re-called the 5' RACE reads, giving one row per CDR3 protein. The table has fewer than 550,000 distinct CDR3 sequences, roughly 5.2% seen once. The sample was blood, either unsorted or a sorted T cell fraction (not recorded which). The source of these receptors is a male donor with ankylosing spondylitis.

This clonotype was observed many times. The chain has TRBV7-3 and TRBJ1-1; 9 nucleotides match TRBD1. Trimming at V came to 5 bases and at J to 10 bases, leaving 5 bases not matched to a gene. The CDR3 runs to 12 residues. From germline, CDR1 is SGHTA and CDR2 FQGTGA. CDR3 amino acids: CASSMGQGGAFF. The DNA for the CDR3 is TGTGCCAGCAGCATGGGACAGGGTGGAGCTTTCTTT.

This clonotype occurred many times. This rearrangement joins TRBV9 to TRBJ2-2; unclear D gene. Germline loops: CDR1 SGDLS, CDR2 YYNGEE. This CDR3 has 15 residues. V shed 4 bases and J shed 5 bases, with 15 bases lying between them. CDR3 coding DNA: TGTGCCAGCAGCCCTTGGAACGGGTTAACCGGGGAGCTGTTTTTT. Its protein product is CASSPWNGLTGELFF.

Ten or more counts support this clonotype. J is TRBJ1-1 and V is TRBV12-3 or TRBV12-4, with D unclear. V lost 3 bases and J lost 0, with 8 bases in between. This CDR3 spans 14 amino acids. The CDR3 sequence is CASSFGLVNTEAFF. The CDR3 nucleotides are TGTGCCAGCAGTTTCGGACTTGTGAACACTGAAGCTTTCTTT.

This clonotype was observed a handful of times. The chain links TRBV2 to TRBJ1-2; D may be TRBD1 (6 bases). Germline V gives CDR1 SNHLY, CDR2 FYNNEI. The V and J ends lost 7 bases and 2 bases respectively, with 11 bases between them. This CDR3 region has 13 residues. Written as DNA, the CDR3 is TGTGCCAGCACCGGACAGACGAACTATGGCTACACCTTC. This sequence encodes CASTGQTNYGYTF. The full variable domain, completed using reference TRBV2 and TRBJ1-2, is EPEVTQTPSHQVTQMGQEVILRCVPISNHLYFYWYRQILGQKVEFLVSFYNNEISEKSEIFDDQFSVERPDGSNFTLKIRSTKLEDSAMYFCASTGQTNYGYTFGSGTRLTVV.

This clonotype was seen ten or more times. V usage is TRBV5-1 and J usage is TRBJ2-1; TRBD2 matches 12 bases. V shed 2 bases and J 4 bases; nucleotides not matched to a gene: 7. Germline V gene lookup returns CDR1 SGHRS and CDR2 YFSETQ. This CDR3 contains 17 residues. CDR3 nucleotides: TGCGCCAGCAGCTTCAACCCGGGACTAGCGGGTTACAATGAGCAGTTCTTC. Protein: CASSFNPGLAGYNEQFF. Complete variable domain (other parts from reference TRBV5-1 and TRBJ2-1): KAGVTQTPRYLIKTRGQQVTLSCSPISGHRSVSWYQQTPGQGLQFLFEYFSETQRNKGNFPGRFSGRQFSNSRSEMNVSTLELGDSALYLCASSFNPGLAGYNEQFFGPGTRLTVL.

Many counts were recorded for this clonotype. The chain employs TRBV20-1 and TRBJ2-5; the match to TRBD2 covers 9 bases. The CDR3 is 15 amino acids. The germline V gene encodes CDR1 DFQATT and CDR2 SNEGSKA (reference sequence). V was pared by 2 bases and J by 3 bases, with 7 bases of the junction left unmatched. This CDR3 reads CSARPLRLAEETQYF. The CDR3, as DNA: TGCAGTGCTAGACCGCTCCGACTAGCGGAAGAGACCCAGTACTTC.

The chain uses TRBV30 and TRBJ2-3; no reliable D call. CDR1 and CDR2 from the germline V gene are GTSNPN and SVGIG (reference sequence). The CDR3 loop spans 14 amino acids. V lost 2 bases, J lost 3 bases, and 12 bases lay in between. In DNA, the CDR3 is TGTGCCTGGAGTCGTGGAGTTTGGACAGATACGCAGTATTTT. It yields the protein CAWSRGVWTDTQYF.

There are many counts of this clonotype. The V call is TRBV5-1, the J call TRBJ1-1, with 7 bases aligning to TRBD1. The J segment lost 0 bases and the V segment lost 4 bases, leaving 3 bases of the junction unmatched. Germline lookup yields CDR1 SGHRS and CDR2 YFSETQ. This CDR3 is 14 amino acids long. CDR3 sequence (DNA): TGCGCCAGCAGCCGACAGGGATTGAACACTGAAGCTTTCTTT. This encodes CASSRQGLNTEAFF.

This clonotype showed up many times. The chain recombines TRBV4-3 with TRBJ2-2; 8 bases are shared with TRBD2. With V trimmed by 0 bases and J by 4 bases, 4 bases remained unmatched. The CDR3 loop spans 16 amino acids. Germline V gene sequence: CDR1 LGHNA, CDR2 YSLEER. This chain's CDR3 is CASSQDYGRGTGELFF. The CDR3 DNA sequence: TGCGCCAGCAGCCAAGATTACGGGAGGGGCACCGGGGAGCTGTTTTTT.

This clonotype was recorded at least ten times. This rearrangement joins TRBV9 to TRBJ1-2; no definite D call. This CDR3 contains 13 residues. V lost 5 bases and J lost 6, with 14 bases in between. Germline loops: CDR1 SGDLS, CDR2 YYNGEE. The CDR3 DNA is TGTGCCAGCAGACAAAATTCGCTTCATGGCTACACCTTC. Translation: CASRQNSLHGYTF.